These T cell receptor beta chains were read from a single sample in a study of molecular identifiers for immune sequencing clone quantification. Each CDR3 protein is one row after TCRdb ran MiXCR on the PCR reads. Among about 640,000 distinct CDR3 sequences listed, about 20% were seen once. Sequencing was done on a sample of naive CD8+ T cells from blood, with Jurkat cell RNA spiked in. These receptor sequences come from a human donor in good health. Some libraries in this study had Jurkat cell RNA spiked in. Both conserved end residues are part of each CDR3. Each record gives: D gene, V gene, J gene, clone size, CDR3 protein, CDR3 DNA. D genes are given only for firm matches. Clone size appears in some rows only: once, few, many, or a class for an expanded clone.

TRBD2	TRBV7-9	TRBJ2-2	NA	CASSRLAGGAGELFF	TGTGCCAGCAGCAGACTAGCGGGAGGGGCCGGGGAGCTGTTTTTT
TRBD1	TRBV9	TRBJ1-5	many	CASSAGQVNQPQHF	TGTGCCAGCAGCGCAGGACAGGTAAATCAGCCCCAGCATTTT
NA	TRBV11-1	TRBJ2-7	few	CASSLQGGPYEQYF	TGTGCCAGCAGCTTACAAGGGGGACCCTACGAGCAGTACTTC
NA	TRBV4-3	TRBJ2-7	few	CASSQQPGEQYF	TGCGCCAGCAGCCAACAACCCGGGGAGCAGTACTTC
NA	TRBV23-1	TRBJ1-3	many	CASSRSSFSGNTIYF	TGCGCCAGCAGTCGCTCTTCTTTTTCTGGAAACACCATATATTTT
NA	TRBV24-1	TRBJ2-3	NA	CATSGGNTDTQYF	TGTGCCACCAGTGGCGGAAACACAGATACGCAGTATTTT
NA	TRBV7-6	TRBJ1-5	NA	CASSLVLATDSNQPQHF	TGTGCCAGCAGCTTAGTTCTGGCCACGGATAGCAATCAGCCCCAGCATTTT
TRBD2	TRBV20-1	TRBJ2-1	NA	CSAPGLSGMSNEQFF	TGCAGTGCGCCTGGACTAAGCGGGATGAGCAATGAGCAGTTCTTC
TRBD1	TRBV13	TRBJ2-3	NA	CASSLAGTGGYTDTQYF	TGTGCCAGCAGCTTAGCTGGGACAGGGGGGTACACAGATACGCAGTATTTT
NA	TRBV4-3	TRBJ2-6	few	CASSQDRDSGGAKVLTF	TGCGCCAGCAGCCAAGATCGAGACTCTGGTGGGGCCAAAGTCCTGACTTTC
NA	TRBV2	TRBJ1-1	many	CASSEVRTLAEAFF	TGTGCCAGCAGTGAAGTGAGGACTCTTGCTGAAGCTTTCTTT
NA	TRBV12-3/TRBV12-4	TRBJ1-6	few	CASSVQGRGSPLHF	TGTGCCAGCAGTGTTCAGGGTCGAGGTTCACCCCTCCACTTT
TRBD2	TRBV4-1	TRBJ2-7	many	CASSQVWQGGYEQYF	TGCGCCAGCAGCCAAGTTTGGCAGGGAGGGTACGAGCAGTACTTC
NA	TRBV20-1	TRBJ2-7	many	CSARETVYEQYF	TGCAGTGCTAGGGAGACAGTCTACGAGCAGTACTTC
NA	TRBV20-1	TRBJ1-2	many	CSARDPTGNYGYTF	TGCAGTGCTAGAGATCCTACAGGAAACTATGGCTACACCTTC
NA	TRBV19	TRBJ1-6	NA	CASEAGPGGTPLHF	TGTGCCAGCGAGGCAGGGCCAGGAGGGACACCCCTCCACTTT
TRBD2	TRBV20-1	TRBJ2-1	few	CSARSSGSYNEQFF	TGCAGTGCGCGCTCTAGCGGCTCCTACAATGAGCAGTTCTTC
NA	TRBV2	TRBJ2-3	many	CASSVLTSTDTQYF	TGTGCCAGCAGTGTTTTAACTAGCACAGATACGCAGTATTTT
TRBD1	TRBV10-3	TRBJ2-1	many	CAISEPGQLYNEQFF	TGTGCCATCAGCGAACCGGGACAGCTCTACAATGAGCAGTTCTTC
NA	TRBV27	TRBJ1-4	NA	CASQGYNEKLFF	TGTGCCAGCCAGGGGTATAATGAAAAACTGTTTTTT
TRBD1	TRBV4-3	TRBJ1-5	NA	CASSQDTLGTGANQPQHF	TGCGCCAGCAGCCAAGATACTCTCGGGACAGGAGCCAATCAGCCCCAGCATTTT
NA	TRBV7-9	TRBJ2-7	many	CASSPPVGTSYEQYF	TGTGCCAGCAGCCCCCCCGTGGGAACCTCCTACGAGCAGTACTTC
NA	TRBV7-9	TRBJ1-5	many	CASSLDGGGRIQPQHF	TGTGCCAGCAGCTTAGATGGGGGCGGCCGTATTCAGCCCCAGCATTTT
NA	TRBV3-1	TRBJ2-5	few	CASSQVQTGGETQYF	TGTGCCAGCAGCCAAGTCCAGACAGGTGGGGAGACCCAGTACTTC
NA	TRBV30	TRBJ2-1	many	CAWSTAADEQFF	TGTGCCTGGAGTACCGCAGCGGATGAGCAGTTCTTC
NA	TRBV19	TRBJ1-3	many	CASSMEAYSGNTIYF	TGTGCCAGTAGTATGGAGGCGTACTCTGGAAACACCATATATTTT
NA	TRBV20-1	TRBJ2-7	many	CSARAVSYEQYF	TGCAGTGCGAGGGCAGTGTCCTACGAGCAGTACTTC
NA	TRBV27	TRBJ1-6	many	CASSPVGGSSPLHF	TGTGCCAGCAGCCCGGTGGGGGGGAGCTCACCCCTCCACTTT
NA	TRBV12-3/TRBV12-4	TRBJ1-5	NA	CVSSRGGNQPQHF	TGTGTCAGCAGCAGGGGAGGCAATCAGCCCCAGCATTTT
TRBD1	TRBV15	TRBJ2-7	few	CATSSLGTGPYEQYF	TGTGCCACCAGCAGTTTGGGGACAGGGCCCTACGAGCAGTACTTC
NA	TRBV7-6	TRBJ1-4	many	CASSPAQGASNEKLFF	TGTGCCAGCAGCCCCGCACAGGGTGCATCTAATGAAAAACTGTTTTTT
TRBD1	TRBV7-9	TRBJ2-7	NA	CVSSLQRGQGLGTYEQYF	TGTGTCAGCAGCCTCCAGAGGGGACAGGGATTAGGGACCTACGAGCAGTACTTC
NA	TRBV28	TRBJ1-1	NA	CASSSQTGDTEAFF	TGTGCCAGCAGTTCCCAGACAGGCGACACTGAAGCTTTCTTT
NA	TRBV6-5	TRBJ2-1	NA	CASSYSTGTTFNEQFF	TGTGCCAGCAGTTACTCTACAGGGACTACCTTCAATGAGCAGTTCTTC
TRBD2	TRBV4-3	TRBJ2-3	many	CASSQGRGSTDTQYF	TGCGCCAGCAGCCAAGGGCGGGGGTCCACAGATACGCAGTATTTT